This passage covers 30 T cell receptor beta chains from one sample sequenced in a study of blood T cells in healthy people across ages. A second PCR, run for roughly 7 to 11 cycles, used a sample-barcoded 5' primer plus a J-beta primer mix. TCRdb re-called the 5' RACE reads through MiXCR, storing one row per CDR3 protein. Here the sample spans some 850,000 distinct CDR3 sequences, roughly 24% being singletons. These records were also assigned to another study, of T cells of mothers and their children.

Material: blood. These receptors were taken from a boy younger than 18 in good health.

A few counts support this clonotype. This chain joins TRBV9 and TRBJ1-1; no definite D call. Germline assignment: CDR1 SGDLS and CDR2 YYNGEE. V lost 0 bases and J lost 2, with 11 bases in between. The CDR3 sequence is 15 residues long. The CDR3 nucleotides are TGTGCCAGCAGCGTAGGACAAAAAGTCAACACTGAAGCTTTCTTT. It codes for CASSVGQKVNTEAFF.

The V call is TRBV12-3 or TRBV12-4, the J call TRBJ1-2; tentative D call: TRBD1 (5 bases). V was shortened by 2 bases and J by 8 bases, with 9 bases between the two germline ends. CDR3 length equals 12 residues. CDR3 residues: CASSLTQAGYTF. CDR3 DNA: TGTGCCAGCAGTTTAACACAGGCGGGCTACACCTTC.

This clonotype was detected only a few times. V usage is TRBV25-1 and J usage is TRBJ1-5; D is ambiguous. Trimming left V 8 bases short and J 9 bases short, with 17 bases between. Germline loops: CDR1 MGHDK, CDR2 SYGVNS. CDR3 size: 13 residues. The CDR3 protein is CASSPSGRTPQHF. The CDR3 DNA reads as TGTGCCAGCTCCCCCAGCGGAAGGACGCCCCAGCATTTT. The whole variable domain, remainder taken from reference TRBV25-1 and TRBJ1-5, is EADIYQTPRYLVIGTGKKITLECSQTMGHDKMYWYQQDPGMELHLIHYSYGVNSTEKGDLSSESTVSRIRTEHFPLTLESARPSHTSQYLCASSPSGRTPQHFGDGTRLSIL.

Ten or more counts support this clonotype. The chain links TRBV7-6 to TRBJ1-6; TRBD1 aligns across 11 bases. The germline gives CDR1 SGHVS, CDR2 FNYEAQ. The ends lost 5 bases at V and 7 bases at J; junction bases unmatched: 4. The CDR3 is 15 residues long. The CDR3 region is CASSPGTGGNSPLHF. Written as DNA, the CDR3 is TGTGCCAGCAGCCCGGGGACAGGGGGAAATTCACCCCTCCACTTT.

This clonotype was seen only a few times. The V and J genes are TRBV20-1 and TRBJ2-5; TRBD1 is a possible D gene (5 bases). Germline V CDR1 and CDR2: DFQATT, SNEGSKA (reference sequence). The V gene lost 5 bases and the J gene lost 5 bases, with 15 bases spanning the gap. This CDR3 is 13 amino acids long. The CDR3 loop reads CSAGDSLRETQYF. For the CDR3, the DNA is TGCAGTGCTGGCGACAGCTTGCGGGAGACCCAGTACTTC.

The V and J genes are TRBV20-1 and TRBJ1-2; no clear D gene. Germline-derived CDR1 and CDR2 are DFQATT and SNEGSKA (reference sequence). V dropped 0 bases and J dropped 4 bases, with 12 bases sitting between them. This CDR3 has 14 amino acids. CDR3 sequence reads: CSARDPGSGYGYTF. DNA of the CDR3: TGCAGTGCTAGAGATCCGGGTAGCGGCTATGGCTACACCTTC.

This clonotype has just a few counts. The V call is TRBV9, the J call TRBJ2-1; D call uncertain. The V and J ends lost 0 bases and 5 bases respectively, with 3 bases between them. The CDR3 spans 12 residues. Looked up from germline, CDR1 is SGDLS and CDR2 is YYNGEE. The CDR3, as DNA: TGTGCCAGCAGCGTAGGGGACAATGAGCAGTTCTTC. Protein sequence: CASSVGDNEQFF. Full variable domain (rest looked up from reference TRBV9 and TRBJ2-1): DSGVTQTPKHLITATGQRVTLRCSPRSGDLSVYWYQQSLDQGLQFLIQYYNGEERAKGNILERFSAQQFPDLHSELNLSSLELGDSALYFCASSVGDNEQFFGPGTRLTVL.

The table lists this clonotype with a few counts. The rearrangement links TRBV7-3 to TRBJ1-2; TRBD1 matches 11 bases. Germline CDR1 SGHTA, CDR2 FQGTGA. Trimming took 4 bases from V and 3 from J; bases not matched to a gene: 7. The length of the CDR3 is 16 residues. The CDR3 here is CASSSRTGGDYYGYTF. In DNA form, the CDR3 reads TGTGCCAGCAGCTCGCGGACAGGGGGCGACTACTATGGCTACACCTTC.

This clonotype turned up a few times. The V gene is TRBV11-1, the J gene TRBJ2-1; no reliable D call. The CDR3 spans 13 residues. Looked up from germline, CDR1 is SGHAT and CDR2 is FQDESV (reference sequence). V was clipped by 4 bases and J by 4 bases, with 8 bases between them. CDR3 nucleotide sequence: TGTGCCAGCAGCTCCAGACCGTACAATGAGCAGTTCTTC. This sequence encodes CASSSRPYNEQFF. The full variable domain, its missing parts supplied by reference TRBV11-1 and TRBJ2-1, is EAEVAQSPRYKITEKSQAVAFWCDPISGHATLYWYRQILGQGPELLVQFQDESVVDDSQLPKDRFSAERLKGVDSTLKIQPAELGDSAMYLCASSSRPYNEQFFGPGTRLTVL.

V and J are TRBV29-1 and TRBJ2-7; D uncertain. The germline V gene encodes CDR1 SQVTM and CDR2 ANQGSEA. The CDR3 is 10 amino acids. V gave up 4 bases and J gave up 5 bases, with 6 bases separating them. The chain's CDR3 is CSVVKDEQYF. Here the CDR3 DNA reads TGCAGCGTTGTAAAGGACGAGCAGTACTTC.

The chain couples TRBV25-1 to TRBJ2-2; D possibly corresponds to TRBD1 (6 bases). Per germline, CDR1 MGHDK and CDR2 SYGVNS. Trimming removed 6 bases from V and 0 bases from J, with 8 bases in between. This CDR3 spans 14 amino acids. The CDR3 sequence: CASRGQSNTGELFF. CDR3 bases: TGTGCCAGCAGAGGACAGTCGAACACCGGGGAGCTGTTTTTT.

The rearrangement links TRBV25-1 to TRBJ2-3; D may be TRBD1 or TRBD2 (5 bases each). Germline V lookup: CDR1 MGHDK, CDR2 SYGVNS. V was shortened by 4 bases and J by 3 bases, with 11 bases between the two germline ends. This CDR3 has 14 residues. For the CDR3, the DNA is TGTGCCAGCAGTGTCCTCAGGGAGACAGATACGCAGTATTTT. Protein sequence: CASSVLRETDTQYF.

V usage is TRBV12-3 or TRBV12-4 and J usage is TRBJ1-5; no definite D call. The CDR3 contains 15 residues. Between the trimmed V and J ends, which lost 6 bases and 3 bases, there was a span of 15 bases. The CDR3: CASRMRPTPNQPQHF. In DNA, the CDR3 is TGTGCCAGCAGGATGCGACCAACCCCCAATCAGCCCCAGCATTTT.

The chain recombines TRBV27 with TRBJ2-5; 7 bases are shared with TRBD1. The last part of the DNA fits TRBJ2-1 better; the J call may be wrong. CDR3 length: 16 residues. The germline gives CDR1 MNHEY, CDR2 SMNVEV (reference sequence). The CDR3 DNA reads TGTGCCAGCAAGTTAGGGGGCACCCTATGGTACAATGAGCAGTTCTTC. Its protein is CASKLGGTLWYNEQFF.

This clonotype was counted between two and nine times. The chain has TRBV30 and TRBJ2-7, with D unresolved. The length of the CDR3 is 13 residues. Trimming left V 2 bases short and J 6 bases short, with 14 bases between. CDR1 is GTSNPN, CDR2 SVGIG, per germline (reference sequence). The CDR3 DNA reads as TGTGCCTGGAGTATTTTAGGTTCGGGCGAGCAGTACTTC. As protein: CAWSILGSGEQYF.

The chain links TRBV19 to TRBJ1-2, with a tentative D call TRBD1 (6 bases). Germline V lookup: CDR1 LNHDA, CDR2 SQIVND (reference sequence). The CDR3 has 16 amino acids. The V gene lost 5 bases and the J gene lost 4 bases, with 20 bases spanning the gap. CDR3 bases: TGTGCCAGTAGTCTATCTCCCGACAGGAAGAGCTATGGCTACACCTTC. Translation gives CASSLSPDRKSYGYTF.

This clonotype was picked up a small number of times. The rearrangement links TRBV5-1 to TRBJ1-2; D call uncertain. V was pared by 0 bases and J by 3 bases, with 9 bases between. This CDR3 has 14 amino acids. From germline, CDR1 is SGHRS and CDR2 YFSETQ. The CDR3 here is CASSLADPDYGYTF. The CDR3, as DNA: TGCGCCAGCAGCTTGGCAGACCCCGACTATGGCTACACCTTC.

This clonotype has more than one count but fewer than ten. The chain joins TRBV6-5 to TRBJ2-6; 10 nucleotides line up with TRBD1. The CDR3 runs to 18 residues. Germline V gene sequence: CDR1 MNHEY, CDR2 SVGAGI. The trim removed 2 bases at V and 0 bases at J, leaving 4 bases unmatched. The chain's CDR3 is CASSYAGTGASGANVLTF. In nucleotides, the CDR3 is TGTGCCAGCAGTTACGCCGGGACAGGGGCCTCTGGGGCCAACGTCCTGACTTTC.

This clonotype has more than one count but fewer than ten. This rearrangement joins TRBV5-1 to TRBJ1-2; D is perhaps TRBD1 (5 bases). CDR3 size: 17 residues. CDR1 SGHRS and CDR2 YFSETQ come from the germline V gene. The V and J ends lost 4 bases and 4 bases respectively, with 23 bases between them. The CDR3 region is CASSPRGGALQSYGYTF. The DNA for the CDR3 is TGCGCCAGCAGCCCGAGGGGTGGGGCCCTACAGAGCTATGGCTACACCTTC.

This clonotype was seen a few times. The chain has TRBV10-3 and TRBJ1-5, with D maybe TRBD1 (5 bases). Germline V gives CDR1 ENHRY, CDR2 SYGVKD. V lost 4 bases to trimming and J lost 2 bases, with 15 bases between them. The CDR3 sequence is 16 residues long. DNA of the CDR3: TGTGCCATCAGTGGGGACCCCCAAGGGGGCAATCAGCCCCAGCATTTT. Its protein product is CAISGDPQGGNQPQHF.

In this sample, this clonotype turned up a few times. This chain connects TRBV24-1 to TRBJ2-2; tentative D call: TRBD2 (5 bases). Germline V gives CDR1 KGHDR, CDR2 SFDVKD. This CDR3 region has 16 residues. With 7 bases removed from V and 0 bases from J, the gap between germline ends came to 14 bases. The CDR3 coding sequence is TGTGCCACCAGCGGAGGACCGCGGACGAACACCGGGGAGCTGTTTTTT. This translates into CATSGGPRTNTGELFF.

The CDR3 DNA reads as TGTGCCAGCAGTTTCAACAGGGTGGGTAATTCACCCCTCCACTTT. It is translated as CASSFNRVGNSPLHF. The J gene is TRBJ1-6, the V gene TRBV12-3 or TRBV12-4; perhaps TRBD1 as D (6 bases). The V end lost 3 bases, the J end lost 6 bases, and 12 bases lay between the germline ends. The CDR3 runs to 15 residues.

This clonotype was counted between two and nine times. The gene calls are TRBV12-3 or TRBV12-4 and TRBJ2-7; D perhaps matches TRBD1 (5 bases). Trimming took off 6 bases at V and 7 bases at J, with 13 bases between the two ends. The CDR3 contains 12 residues. As DNA, the CDR3 is TGTGCCAGCAGCCCCCAGGGTGAGGAGCAGTACTTC. It yields the protein CASSPQGEEQYF.

This clonotype was picked up a small number of times. The chain employs TRBV27 and TRBJ2-1; 7 nucleotides agree with TRBD1. Germline CDR1 is MNHEY and CDR2 is SMNVEV (reference sequence). The V and J ends lost 5 bases and 6 bases, in that order; junction bases with no gene match: 10. The CDR3 consists of 15 residues. DNA for the CDR3: TGTGCCAGCAGTATGTACAGGGGCAATGTCAATGAGCAGTTCTTC. This translates into CASSMYRGNVNEQFF.

The gene calls are TRBV20-1 and TRBJ2-4; perhaps TRBD1 as D (6 bases). Germline V gene sequence: CDR1 DFQATT, CDR2 SNEGSKA (reference sequence). V was pared by 0 bases and J by 11 bases, with 14 bases between. The CDR3 is 13 amino acids. Here the CDR3 reads CSAREGAIGVQYF. As DNA, the CDR3 is TGCAGTGCTAGAGAGGGGGCGATAGGGGTTCAGTACTTC.

This clonotype was counted a few times. The chain joins TRBV20-1 to TRBJ2-5; no clear D gene. The CDR3 sequence is 14 residues long. The ends were cut back, 3 bases at V and 2 bases at J, with 13 bases in the middle. The germline gives CDR1 DFQATT, CDR2 SNEGSKA (reference sequence). The CDR3 DNA sequence: TGCAGTGCTAGGAGTTCCTGGAGACAAGAGACCCAGTACTTC. The encoded protein is CSARSSWRQETQYF.

This clonotype was counted between two and nine times. V is TRBV7-3 and J is TRBJ1-3; the D is unclear. The CDR3 has 15 amino acids. Germline CDR1 SGHTA, CDR2 FQGTGA. V was trimmed by 5 bases and J by 1 base, leaving 12 bases between them. The CDR3 region has the DNA TGTGCCAGCAGCCCGAAGGTCGGATCTGGAAACACCATATATTTT. Translated, it gives CASSPKVGSGNTIYF.

The sample holds one count of this clonotype. V is TRBV25-1 and J is TRBJ2-5; D unclear. V was cut by 2 bases and J by 5 bases, with 15 bases left in between. There are 15 residues in the CDR3. Germline V lookup: CDR1 MGHDK, CDR2 SYGVNS. The chain's CDR3 is CASSEPRSQRETQYF. CDR3 in DNA: TGTGCCAGCAGTGAACCGCGGAGCCAACGGGAGACCCAGTACTTC.

The sample holds a few counts of this clonotype. The V call is TRBV9, the J call TRBJ2-5; TRBD2 matches 12 bases. The CDR3 runs 17 residues. Per the germline V gene, CDR1 is SGDLS and CDR2 is YYNGEE. The trim removed 4 bases at V and 1 base at J, leaving 8 bases unmatched. CDR3 sequence: CASSSPKTSGGQETQYF. CDR3 nucleotide sequence: TGTGCCAGCAGCTCCCCGAAGACTAGCGGGGGCCAAGAGACCCAGTACTTC.

CDR3: CSARVGSANYGYTF. The CDR3 DNA sequence: TGCAGTGCTAGAGTAGGCAGTGCTAACTATGGCTACACCTTC. The chain carries TRBV20-1 and TRBJ1-2, with D hard to call. The CDR3 is 14 residues long. Trimming cost V 1 base and J 0 bases, with 9 bases left between them. Germline lookup yields CDR1 DFQATT and CDR2 SNEGSKA (reference sequence).